This TCR beta chain was obtained from a study of blood T cell repertoires in COVID-19. Overall study: Samples of COVID-19 (acute and convalescent) were obtained from the United States, Italy and Spain. Sources were T cells, B-cell-depleted T cells, or PBMCs; the material itself was cDNA or gDNA.

In the authors' workflow: For nucleated cells, counts were estimated from reference gene primer amplification. Assay: immunoSEQ multiplex PCR; the TCRdb copy retains only in-frame clones and omits some. V and J calls and clone size are copied from that table; D and trimming were computed from the DNA. The sample has around 260,000 clones; roughly 88% are singletons. Trimming shortened V by 6 bases and J by 11 bases, and 16 bases separated the two germline ends. Germline V lookup: CDR1 SQVTM, CDR2 ANQGSEA. This CDR3 region has 11 residues. In its sample, this clone was seen a few times. One Seattle source followed patients from active infection through their disease course.

Sequenced sample: peripheral blood. The V call is TRBV29-1, the J call TRBJ1-2; TRBD1 might be the D (5 bases). The TCR sequence derives from a woman between 65 and 79 years old with COVID-19, enrolled during active disease. CDR3 bases: TGCAGCGTGGGGGGGTTGGAGAGGTACACCTTC. Translation: CSVGGLERYTF. Drawing the rest from reference TRBV29-1 and TRBJ1-2, the complete variable domain is SAVISQKPSRDICQRGTSLTIQCQVDSQVTMMFWYRQQPGQSLTLIATANQGSEATYESGFVIDKFPISRPNLTFSTLTVSNMSPEDSSIYLCSVGGLERYTFGSGTRLTVV.